The rows below give T cell receptor beta chains drawn from one sample of a study of cytomegalovirus exposure and HLA in healthy donors. Sequencing used immunoSEQ multiplex PCR; TCRdb keeps in-frame clones, though not all of them. The sample includes 95,000 to 150,000 clones, approximately 80% of them seen just once. Material: PBMCs. All receptors derive from a man in his forties in good health and CMV-seronegative. CDR3s include the opening cysteine and the closing phenylalanine or tryptophan. The D gene is left open where the match is weak. Expanded clones get a size class; other rows say once, few or many, or leave the size out.

j_call | clone_size | v_call | d_call | cdr3_nt | cdr3_aa
TRBJ1-1 | once | TRBV28 | NA | TGTGTTACAGGGACGAACACTGAAGCTTTCTTT | CVTGTNTEAFF
TRBJ2-3 | NA | TRBV11-2 | TRBD2 | TGTGCCAGCAGCCCCGGACTAGCGGGGTCCACAGATACGCAGTATTTT | CASSPGLAGSTDTQYF
TRBJ2-7 | NA | TRBV29-1 | TRBD2 | TGCAGCGTTGTGTCAGGCACGGGGGGCGAGCAGTACTTC | CSVVSGTGGEQYF
TRBJ2-2 | NA | TRBV27 | TRBD2 | TGTGCCAGCAGTTTATTGGGCGGGAGGTCGAGTACTGGGGAGCTGTTTTTT | CASSLLGGRSSTGELFF
TRBJ2-3 | once | TRBV5-1 | TRBD2 | TGCGCCAGCAGCTTGGCAGCTAAGACTAGCGGGAGTTTGGATACGCAGTATTTT | CASSLAAKTSGSLDTQYF
TRBJ2-1 | NA | TRBV27 | NA | TGTGCCAGCAGCCCCCAGGGTTTGATGAATGAGCAGTTCTTC | CASSPQGLMNEQFF
TRBJ2-3 | NA | TRBV19 | NA | TGTGCCAGTAGTATCAGCGGATACACAGATACGCAGTATTTT | CASSISGYTDTQYF
TRBJ2-7 | NA | TRBV7-2 | NA | TGTGCCAGCAGACTAGCTGCGAGCAATGAGCAGTACTTC | CASRLAASNEQYF
TRBJ2-6 | once | TRBV5-1 | NA | TGCGCCACCAACGCAGGGATCTCAGGGGCCAACGGCCTGACTTTC | CATNAGISGANGLTF
TRBJ1-1 | NA | TRBV16 | TRBD1 | TGTGCCAGCAGCCAATCGGGACAGGGAGGCACTGAAGCTTTCTTT | CASSQSGQGGTEAFF
TRBJ1-3 | NA | TRBV10-3 | NA | TGTGCCATCAGTCAAGACGGGGAACCTGGAAACACCATATATTTT | CAISQDGEPGNTIYF
TRBJ1-2 | NA | TRBV2 | TRBD1 | TGTGCCAGCAGGGGGACAGGGGCTATCTATGGCTACACCTTC | CASRGTGAIYGYTF
TRBJ1-2 | NA | TRBV6-5 | TRBD1 | TGTGCCAGCAGTAGCACAGGGGCCTATGGCTACACCTTC | CASSSTGAYGYTF
TRBJ2-2 | NA | TRBV7-9 | TRBD2 | TGTGCCAGCAGCTTGCCTAGCGGGAGTGGTAGGTCCGGGGAGCTGTTTTTT | CASSLPSGSGRSGELFF
TRBJ1-1 | NA | TRBV4-1 | NA | TGCGCCAGCAGCCTCGACAGTTCAAGAACTGAAGCTTTCTTT | CASSLDSSRTEAFF
TRBJ2-5 | NA | TRBV5-6 | NA | TGTGCCAGCAGCTTGGGACGGGATCAGCTATGGGAGACCCAGTACTTC | CASSLGRDQLWETQYF
TRBJ2-7 | NA | TRBV14 | TRBD1 | TGTGCCAGCAGCCACCGGGACAGGGGCCCCTACGAGCAGTACTTC | CASSHRDRGPYEQYF
TRBJ2-5 | NA | TRBV11-2 | NA | TGTGCCAGCAGCTTGGGGGGGCGCGGGTCGTGGGAGACCCAGTACTTC | CASSLGGRGSWETQYF
TRBJ2-1 | NA | TRBV29-1 | TRBD2 | TGCAGCGTTGCGCCGACTAGCGGGAGGGAGCAGTTCTTC | CSVAPTSGREQFF
TRBJ1-5 | NA | TRBV19 | TRBD1 | TGTGCCAGTAGTCTTCGACAGGGTGGAATTCAGCCCCAGCATTTT | CASSLRQGGIQPQHF
TRBJ2-5 | large | TRBV19 | TRBD2 | TGTGCCAGTAGTATTACTAGCGGGAGCCCAGAGACCCAGTACTTC | CASSITSGSPETQYF
TRBJ1-4 | NA | TRBV4-3 | TRBD1 | TGCGCCAGCAGCGCGACAGGGGGCGATTTTCCGAGGGAAAAACTGTTTTTT | CASSATGGDFPREKLFF
TRBJ1-3 | NA | TRBV4-3 | NA | TGCGCCAGCAGCCAAAACACAACGCCAGACTGGAGGCTACCTGGAAACACCATATATTTT | CASSQNTTPDWRLPGNTIYF
TRBJ2-5 | NA | TRBV7-2 | NA | TGTGCCAGCAGCTCGGACCAGGGGGGTGAGACCCAGTACTTC | CASSSDQGGETQYF
TRBJ1-5 | once | TRBV6-1 | NA | TGTGCCAGCAGTGAATGGAAGGGGTCGGGCAATCAGCCCCAGCATTTT | CASSEWKGSGNQPQHF
TRBJ2-5 | NA | TRBV28 | NA | TGTGCCAGCAGGCGGGTCTCGGTGGAGACCCAGTACTTC | CASRRVSVETQYF
TRBJ2-3 | NA | TRBV10-3 | TRBD2 | TGTGCCATCAGACTAGCGGGGGAGGATACGCAGTATTTT | CAIRLAGEDTQYF
TRBJ2-2 | NA | TRBV2 | NA | TGTGCCAGCAGTGGGGCGGGATCGGACACCGGGGAGCTGTTTTTT | CASSGAGSDTGELFF
TRBJ2-2 | NA | TRBV4-3 | TRBD2 | TGCGCCAGCAGCCAAAGTACCGCGGGGGCCGGGGAGCTGTTTTTT | CASSQSTAGAGELFF
TRBJ2-2 | NA | TRBV7-7 | TRBD2 | TGTGCCAGCTCCGGGGGGGTCACCGGGGAGCTGTTTTTT | CASSGGVTGELFF
TRBJ2-7 | NA | TRBV9 | NA | TGTGCCAGCAGCCCCACAATCGGGGGAGACGCCTTCTACGAGCAGTACTTC | CASSPTIGGDAFYEQYF
TRBJ2-1 | NA | TRBV4-3 | TRBD2 | TGCGCCAGCAGCCATATAAGACTAGCGGTATACAATGAGCAGTTCTTC | CASSHIRLAVYNEQFF
TRBJ2-7 | NA | TRBV4-3 | NA | TGCGCCAGCAGCCAAAACCCGGGGAGCTCCTACGAGCAGTACTTC | CASSQNPGSSYEQYF
TRBJ1-2 | NA | TRBV28 | NA | TGTGCCAGCAGTTTATGGGGAGGGGGCTACACCTTC | CASSLWGGGYTF
TRBJ2-3 | NA | TRBV2 | NA | TGTGCCAGCCCGCTACGGTCGGGACCCCACGGGAGTACGCAGTATTTT | CASPLRSGPHGSTQYF
TRBJ1-1 | NA | TRBV11-3 | NA | TGTGCCAGCAGCATGCAGGGCTCAAACACTGAAGCTTTCTTT | CASSMQGSNTEAFF
TRBJ1-2 | NA | TRBV6-5 | TRBD1 | TGTGCCAGCAGTACCCGGCAGGGGGCCGGTGGCTACACCTTC | CASSTRQGAGGYTF
TRBJ1-3 | NA | TRBV6-1 | NA | TGTGCCAGCAGTACAGTGTGGGGAAACACCATATATTTT | CASSTVWGNTIYF
TRBJ1-5 | NA | TRBV7-9 | NA | TGTGCCAGCAGCTCACAGGGAAATCAGCCCCAGCATTTT | CASSSQGNQPQHF
TRBJ2-3 | NA | TRBV30 | NA | TGTGCCTGGAGTGCAGGGCGCCGTGGAAGCACAGATACGCAGTATTTT | CAWSAGRRGSTDTQYF
TRBJ1-1 | NA | TRBV30 | NA | TGTGCCTGGAGTGGCTTTAGGGAGACTGAAGCTTTCTTT | CAWSGFRETEAFF
TRBJ2-7 | once | TRBV28 | TRBD2 | TGTGCCAGCAGTCCCCCCGGGACTAGCCTTGGCGAGCAGTACTTC | CASSPPGTSLGEQYF
TRBJ2-1 | NA | TRBV5-8 | NA | TGTGCCAGCAGCGACCCAGGGCGAAACAATGAGCAGTTCTTC | CASSDPGRNNEQFF
TRBJ2-7 | NA | TRBV18 | TRBD1 | TGTGCCAGCTCACCAGCCGGGACAGCTAACTCCTACGAGCAGTACTTC | CASSPAGTANSYEQYF
TRBJ2-3 | once | TRBV7-2 | NA | TGTGCCAGCAGTCCCTGGGGAGGTACGCAGTATTTT | CASSPWGGTQYF
TRBJ2-1 | NA | TRBV5-4 | NA | TGTGCCAGCAGCCTTCGGGGGAGTTACAATGAGCAGTTCTTC | CASSLRGSYNEQFF
TRBJ2-7 | NA | TRBV20-1 | NA | TGCAGTGCTAACGACCTAGCCGAGCAGTACTTC | CSANDLAEQYF
TRBJ2-6 | NA | TRBV7-9 | NA | TGTGCCAGCAGCTTAGCGGAGGGAAACTCTGGGGCCAACGTCCTGACTTTC | CASSLAEGNSGANVLTF
TRBJ1-2 | NA | TRBV27 | TRBD1 | TGTGCCAGCAGTTTCGAACAGGGGCTCCGCTACACCTTC | CASSFEQGLRYTF
TRBJ1-4 | many | TRBV19 | TRBD1 | TGTGCCAGTAGTATCGATGGACAGGGGAAGGCGACTAATGAAAAACTGTTTTTT | CASSIDGQGKATNEKLFF
TRBJ2-1 | once | TRBV7-3 | TRBD2 | TGTGCCAGCAGCCCCGGGGGGAGCTCCTACAATGAGCAGTTCTTC | CASSPGGSSYNEQFF
TRBJ2-7 | NA | TRBV11-2 | TRBD2 | TGTGCCAGCAGCTTGGGGCGGGGGACCCGTCTCTACGAGCAGTACTTC | CASSLGRGTRLYEQYF